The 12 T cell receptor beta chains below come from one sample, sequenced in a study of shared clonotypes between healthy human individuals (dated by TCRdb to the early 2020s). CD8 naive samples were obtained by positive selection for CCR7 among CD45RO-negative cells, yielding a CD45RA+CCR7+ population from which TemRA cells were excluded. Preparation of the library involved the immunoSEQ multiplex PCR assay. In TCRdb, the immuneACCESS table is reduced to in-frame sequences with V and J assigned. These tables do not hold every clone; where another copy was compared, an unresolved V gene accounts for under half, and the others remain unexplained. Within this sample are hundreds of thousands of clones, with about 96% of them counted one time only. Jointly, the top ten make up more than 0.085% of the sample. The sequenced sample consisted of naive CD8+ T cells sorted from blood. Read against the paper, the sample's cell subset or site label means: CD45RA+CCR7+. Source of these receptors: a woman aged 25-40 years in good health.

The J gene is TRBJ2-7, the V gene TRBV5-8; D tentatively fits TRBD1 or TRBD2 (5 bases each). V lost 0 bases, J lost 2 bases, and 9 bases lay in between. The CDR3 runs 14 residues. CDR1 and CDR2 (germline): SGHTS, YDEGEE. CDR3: CASSLEGRTYEQYF. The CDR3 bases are TGTGCCAGCAGCTTGGAGGGACGGACCTACGAGCAGTACTTC.

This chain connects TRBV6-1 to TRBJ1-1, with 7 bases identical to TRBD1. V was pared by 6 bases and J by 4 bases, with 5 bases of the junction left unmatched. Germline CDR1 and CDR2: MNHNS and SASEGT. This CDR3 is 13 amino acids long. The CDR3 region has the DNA TGTGCCAGCAGAACAGGGGCTGGCACTGAAGCTTTCTTT. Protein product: CASRTGAGTEAFF.

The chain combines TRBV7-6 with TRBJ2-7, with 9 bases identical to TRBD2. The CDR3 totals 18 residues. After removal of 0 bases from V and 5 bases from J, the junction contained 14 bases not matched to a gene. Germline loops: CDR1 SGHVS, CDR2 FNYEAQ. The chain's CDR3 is CASSLARLAGSFVHEQYF. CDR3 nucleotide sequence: TGTGCCAGCAGCTTAGCGAGGCTAGCGGGAAGTTTCGTCCACGAGCAGTACTTC. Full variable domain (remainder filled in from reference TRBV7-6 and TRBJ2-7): GAGVSQSPRYKVTKRGQDVALRCDPISGHVSLYWYRQALGQGPEFLTYFNYEAQQDKSGLPNDRFSAERPEGSISTLTIQRTEQRDSAMYRCASSLARLAGSFVHEQYFGPGTRLTVT.

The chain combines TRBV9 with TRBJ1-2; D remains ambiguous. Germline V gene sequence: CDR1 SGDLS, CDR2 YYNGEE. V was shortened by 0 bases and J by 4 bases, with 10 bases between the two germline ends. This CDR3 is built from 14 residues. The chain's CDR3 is CASSVGSAGYGYTF. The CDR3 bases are TGTGCCAGCAGCGTAGGCTCCGCGGGCTATGGCTACACCTTC.

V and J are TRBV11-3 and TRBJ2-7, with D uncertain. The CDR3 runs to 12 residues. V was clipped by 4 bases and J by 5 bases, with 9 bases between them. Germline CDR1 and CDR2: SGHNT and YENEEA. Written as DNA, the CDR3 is TGTGCCAGCAGCTCAGTTGGGAACGAGCAGTACTTC. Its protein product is CASSSVGNEQYF.

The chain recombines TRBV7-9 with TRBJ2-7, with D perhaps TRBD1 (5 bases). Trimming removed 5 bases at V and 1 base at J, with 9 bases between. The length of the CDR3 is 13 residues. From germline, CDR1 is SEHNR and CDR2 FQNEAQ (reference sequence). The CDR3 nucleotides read TGTGCCAGCAGCCCGACAGATTCCTACGAGCAGTACTTC. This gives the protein CASSPTDSYEQYF. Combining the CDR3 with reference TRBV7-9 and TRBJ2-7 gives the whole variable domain DTGVSQNPRHKITKRGQNVTFRCDPISEHNRLYWYRQTLGQGPEFLTYFQNEAQLEKSRLLSDRFSAERPKGSFSTLEIQRTEQGDSAMYLCASSPTDSYEQYFGPGTRLTVT.

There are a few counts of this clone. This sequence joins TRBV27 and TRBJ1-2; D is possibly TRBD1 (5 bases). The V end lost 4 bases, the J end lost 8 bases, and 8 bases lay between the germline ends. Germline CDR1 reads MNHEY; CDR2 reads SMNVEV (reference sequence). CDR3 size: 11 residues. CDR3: CASSSGLGYTF. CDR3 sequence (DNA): TGTGCCAGCAGTTCAGGGTTGGGCTACACCTTC.

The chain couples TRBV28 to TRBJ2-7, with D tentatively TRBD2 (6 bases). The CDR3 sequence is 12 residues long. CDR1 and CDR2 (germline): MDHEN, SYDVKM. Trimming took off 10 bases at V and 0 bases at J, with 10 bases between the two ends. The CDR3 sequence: CATAGFSYEQYF. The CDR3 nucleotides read TGTGCCACCGCGGGGTTCTCCTACGAGCAGTACTTC.

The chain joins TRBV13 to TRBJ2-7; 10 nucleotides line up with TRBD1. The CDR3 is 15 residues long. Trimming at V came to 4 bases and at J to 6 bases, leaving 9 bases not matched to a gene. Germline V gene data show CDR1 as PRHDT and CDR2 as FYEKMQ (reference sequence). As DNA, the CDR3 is TGTGCCAGCAGCTGGTCCGGGACAGGGGATCGCGAGCAGTACTTC. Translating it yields CASSWSGTGDREQYF.

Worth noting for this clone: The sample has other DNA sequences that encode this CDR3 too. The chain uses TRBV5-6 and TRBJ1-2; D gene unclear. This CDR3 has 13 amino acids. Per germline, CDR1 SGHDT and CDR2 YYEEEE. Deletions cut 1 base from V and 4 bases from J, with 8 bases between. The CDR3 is CASSLTESYGYTF. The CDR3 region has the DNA TGTGCCAGCAGCTTGACCGAGTCCTATGGCTACACCTTC. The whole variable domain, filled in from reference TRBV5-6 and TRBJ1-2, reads DAGVTQSPTHLIKTRGQQVTLRCSPKSGHDTVSWYQQALGQGPQFIFQYYEEEERQRGNFPDRFSGHQFPNYSSELNVNALLLGDSALYLCASSLTESYGYTFGSGTRLTVV.

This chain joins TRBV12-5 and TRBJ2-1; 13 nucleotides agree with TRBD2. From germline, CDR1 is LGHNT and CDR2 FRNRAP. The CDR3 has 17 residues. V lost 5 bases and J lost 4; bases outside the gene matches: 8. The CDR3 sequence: CASGGGLAGKRYNEQFF. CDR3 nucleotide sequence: TGTGCTAGTGGTGGGGGACTAGCGGGGAAACGATACAATGAGCAGTTCTTC. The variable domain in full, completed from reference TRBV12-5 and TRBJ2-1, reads DARVTQTPRHKVTEMGQEVTMRCQPILGHNTVFWYRQTMMQGLELLAYFRNRAPLDDSGMPKDRFSAEMPDATLATLKIQPSEPRDSAVYFCASGGGLAGKRYNEQFFGPGTRLTVL.

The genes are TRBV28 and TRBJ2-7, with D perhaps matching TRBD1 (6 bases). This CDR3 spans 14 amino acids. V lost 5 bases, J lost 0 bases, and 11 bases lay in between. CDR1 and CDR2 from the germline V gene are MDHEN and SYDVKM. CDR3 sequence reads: CASSTTGTSYEQYF. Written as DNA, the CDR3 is TGTGCCAGCAGTACGACAGGCACCTCCTACGAGCAGTACTTC.